This record concerns one T cell receptor beta chain sequence. The target antigen is unknown. RNA was extracted and reverse transcribed into cDNA as the sequencing template. Clones were sequenced by immunoSEQ multiplex PCR, and TCRdb holds only the in-frame ones, with some missing. Of 110,000 to 150,000 clones in the sample, roughly 53% are singletons; the top ten hold about 6%. This sample was included in a study of CD8+ T cells in alopecia areata. About the research overall: Treated patients were given 5 to 10 mg oral tofacitinib twice daily.

Overall study results and limits: Sequencing of scalp samples also includes resident alphabeta T cells from normal skin. Affected scalp, especially in alopecia totalis/universalis, had a higher clonality than normal scalp did.

Alopecia areata patients provided lesional scalp punch biopsies and peripheral blood, both collected for the study. Sample: CD4+ T cells sorted from blood, taken at week 0. This receptor was taken from a human donor with alopecia areata.

CDR3 sequence: CASSQGQGASDTQYF. The CDR3 DNA reads as TGCGCCAGCAGCCAGGGACAGGGGGCCTCAGATACGCAGTATTTT. This chain links TRBV4-1 with TRBJ2-3, with 12 bases fitting TRBD1. With 3 bases clipped from V and 4 bases from J, the junction kept 2 bases outside the gene matches. The V gene's germline CDR1 is MGHRA and CDR2 YSYEKL. The CDR3 totals 15 residues.